The 10 T cell receptor beta chains in this list originate from one sample, sequenced in a study of blood T cell repertoires in COVID-19. The protocol was immunoSEQ multiplex PCR, while the TCRdb copy is restricted to in-frame clones and leaves out a portion. This sample yields 55,000 to 75,000 clones, of which less than 90% are seen a single time; about 15% belongs to the top ten. Sequenced sample: peripheral blood. The source of these receptors is a man aged 60 to 75 with COVID-19, enrolled during active disease.

The J gene is TRBJ2-7, the V gene TRBV6-5, with TRBD1 matching 8 bases. Germline trimming cut 7 bases from V and 3 bases from J; bases unmatched to any gene: 5. CDR1 and CDR2 (germline): MNHEY, SVGAGI. The CDR3 has 13 residues. The CDR3 DNA reads as TGTGCCAGCACCCCCGGGACAGGCTACGAGCAGTACTTC. Amino acids: CASTPGTGYEQYF.

The V gene is TRBV6-5, the J gene TRBJ2-1; 7 nucleotides agree with TRBD1. V shed 11 bases, J shed 0 bases, and the junction held 7 bases outside the gene matches. The CDR3 loop spans 14 amino acids. CDR1 and CDR2 (germline): MNHEY, SVGAGI. The CDR3 region is CAGADRSSYNEQFF. The CDR3 DNA follows: TGTGCCGGAGCGGACAGGAGCTCCTACAATGAGCAGTTCTTC.

This clone appeared once. The V and J genes are TRBV6-5 and TRBJ2-1, with D perhaps TRBD1 (6 bases). Germline values: CDR1 MNHEY, CDR2 SVGAGI. The CDR3 sequence is 11 residues long. The germline V and J ends were trimmed by 10 bases and 4 bases, with 8 bases remaining between them. The CDR3 loop reads CATGTYNEQFF. CDR3 coding DNA: TGTGCCACCGGGACATACAATGAGCAGTTCTTC.

The J gene is TRBJ1-1, the V gene TRBV6-5, with D perhaps matching TRBD1 (5 bases). CDR1 MNHEY and CDR2 SVGAGI come from the germline V gene. The CDR3 has 14 residues. The ends were cut back, 6 bases at V and 1 base at J, with 12 bases in the middle. The CDR3: CASRPGQQNTEAFF. The CDR3 DNA reads TGTGCCAGCAGACCAGGACAACAGAACACTGAAGCTTTCTTT.

In its sample, this clone was seen a few times. The chain has TRBV2 and TRBJ1-1; possibly TRBD1 for D (5 bases). The CDR3 totals 14 residues. Germline CDR1 SNHLY, CDR2 FYNNEI. V lost 7 bases and J 4 bases, leaving 16 bases between the germline ends. The CDR3 DNA reads as TGTGCCAGCAAGGGCCAGGACGGGGGCACTGAAGCTTTCTTT. It yields the protein CASKGQDGGTEAFF. Full variable domain (rest looked up from reference TRBV2 and TRBJ1-1): EPEVTQTPSHQVTQMGQEVILRCVPISNHLYFYWYRQILGQKVEFLVSFYNNEISEKSEIFDDQFSVERPDGSNFTLKIRSTKLEDSAMYFCASKGQDGGTEAFFGQGTRLTVV.

This chain uses TRBV18 with TRBJ1-1; unclear D gene. The V and J ends lost 0 bases and 10 bases respectively, with 12 bases between them. The CDR3 sequence is 13 residues long. Germline-derived CDR1 and CDR2 are KGHSH and LQKENI. The CDR3 DNA reads as TGTGCCAGCTCACCACCGTCGGTTAGCGGAGCTTTCTTT. It specifies CASSPPSVSGAFF.

V and J are TRBV6-5 and TRBJ2-7, with TRBD1 matching 10 bases. V lost 2 bases to trimming and J lost 4 bases; unmatched junction nucleotides: 5. Per the germline V gene, CDR1 is MNHEY and CDR2 is SVGAGI. This CDR3 has 15 amino acids. CDR3 residues: CASSYQADRGYEQYF. As DNA, the CDR3 is TGTGCCAGCAGTTACCAGGCGGACAGGGGGTACGAGCAGTACTTC.

This clone appeared a few times. The chain links TRBV15 to TRBJ2-5; 10 positions match TRBD1. With V trimmed by 1 base and J by 6 bases, 5 bases remained unmatched. CDR1 and CDR2 from the germline V gene are LNHNV and YYDKDF (reference sequence). The CDR3 covers 15 residues. The CDR3 loop is CATSRGGQGGKTQYF. CDR3 nucleotide sequence: TGTGCCACCAGCAGAGGCGGACAGGGGGGAAAGACCCAGTACTTC.

V is TRBV24-1 and J is TRBJ2-5; D perhaps matches TRBD1 (5 bases). V lost 3 bases to trimming and J lost 5 bases, with 9 bases between them. Germline V gives CDR1 KGHDR, CDR2 SFDVKD. This CDR3 region has 13 residues. This chain's CDR3 is CATSDDPGETQYF. CDR3 nucleotides: TGTGCCACCAGTGATGATCCAGGGGAGACCCAGTACTTC.

This chain connects TRBV14 to TRBJ1-6, with 9 bases matching TRBD1. Losses at the gene ends were 3 bases for V and 8 bases for J; bases not matched to a gene: 2. This CDR3 region has 14 residues. Germline V gives CDR1 SGHDN, CDR2 FVKESK. The CDR3 is CASSQGTGYSPLHF. The CDR3, as DNA: TGTGCCAGCAGCCAGGGGACAGGGTATTCACCCCTCCACTTT.